This T cell receptor beta chain was recovered during a study of monozygotic twins with inflammatory bowel disease. A note on this clonotype: Its antigen is still unknown.

Germline V gene data show CDR1 as SGHNT and CDR2 as YYREEE (reference sequence). This CDR3 has 13 residues. Study-wide results and limits: Support was lacking for any single strong IBD-associated signal or clonotype.

The UMIs contained a 6-nucleotide sample barcode. They were added by template switching during cDNA synthesis. TCRdb reprocessed the 5' RACE reads, with one entry per CDR3 protein and no DNA. Its listing shows about 210,000 distinct CDR3 sequences. The chain employs TRBV5-4 and TRBJ1-2. Specimen: blood. The TCR was taken from a human donor with ulcerative colitis or Crohn's disease, or a healthy co-twin of an affected twin (not recorded which). CDR3 sequence reads: CASSTDNNYGYTF.